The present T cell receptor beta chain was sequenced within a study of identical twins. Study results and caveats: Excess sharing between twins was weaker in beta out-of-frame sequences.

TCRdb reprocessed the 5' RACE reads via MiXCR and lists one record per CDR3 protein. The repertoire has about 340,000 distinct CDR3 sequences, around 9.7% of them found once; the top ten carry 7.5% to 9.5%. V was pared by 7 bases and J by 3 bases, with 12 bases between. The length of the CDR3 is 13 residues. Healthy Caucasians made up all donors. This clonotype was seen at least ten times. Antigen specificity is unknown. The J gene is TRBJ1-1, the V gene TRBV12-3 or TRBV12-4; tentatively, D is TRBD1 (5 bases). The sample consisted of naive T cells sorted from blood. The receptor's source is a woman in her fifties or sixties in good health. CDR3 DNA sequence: TGTGCCAGCACCCTCTGGGGGGACACTGAAGCTTTCTTT. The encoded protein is CASTLWGDTEAFF.